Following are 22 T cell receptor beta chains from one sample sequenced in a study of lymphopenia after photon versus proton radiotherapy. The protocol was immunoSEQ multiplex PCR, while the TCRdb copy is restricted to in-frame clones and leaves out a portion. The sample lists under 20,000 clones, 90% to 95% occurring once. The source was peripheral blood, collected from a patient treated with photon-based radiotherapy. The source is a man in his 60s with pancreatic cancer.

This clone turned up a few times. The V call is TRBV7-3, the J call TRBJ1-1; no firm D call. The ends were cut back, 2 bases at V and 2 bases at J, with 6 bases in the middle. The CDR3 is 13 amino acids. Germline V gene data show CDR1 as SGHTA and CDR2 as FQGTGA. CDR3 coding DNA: TGTGCCAGCAGCTTACAGAACAACACTGAAGCTTTCTTT. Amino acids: CASSLQNNTEAFF.

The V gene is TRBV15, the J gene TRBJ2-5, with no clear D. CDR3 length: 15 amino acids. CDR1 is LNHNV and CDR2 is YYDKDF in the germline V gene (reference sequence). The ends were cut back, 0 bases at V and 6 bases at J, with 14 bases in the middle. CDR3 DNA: TGTGCCACCAGCAGAGAGAGAAACCAGGTGAAGACCCAGTACTTC. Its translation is CATSRERNQVKTQYF.

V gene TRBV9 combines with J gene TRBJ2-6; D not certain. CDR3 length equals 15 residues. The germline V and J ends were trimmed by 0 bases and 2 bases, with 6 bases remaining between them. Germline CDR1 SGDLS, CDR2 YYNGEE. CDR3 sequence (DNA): TGTGCCAGCAGCGTAGGCTGGGCTGGGGCCAACGTCCTGACTTTC. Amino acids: CASSVGWAGANVLTF.

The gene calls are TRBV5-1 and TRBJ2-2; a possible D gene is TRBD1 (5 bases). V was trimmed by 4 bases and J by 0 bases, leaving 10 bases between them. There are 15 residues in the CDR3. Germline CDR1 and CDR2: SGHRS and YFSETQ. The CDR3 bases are TGCGCCAGCAGCCCAGGGTTCCCGAACACCGGGGAGCTGTTTTTT. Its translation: CASSPGFPNTGELFF.

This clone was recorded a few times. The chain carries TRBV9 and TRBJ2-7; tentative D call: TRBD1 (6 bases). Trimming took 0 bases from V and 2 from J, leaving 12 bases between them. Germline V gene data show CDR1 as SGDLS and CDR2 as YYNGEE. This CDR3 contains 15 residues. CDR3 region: CASSVEDSPTYEQYF. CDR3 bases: TGTGCCAGCAGCGTAGAGGACAGCCCCACCTACGAGCAGTACTTC.

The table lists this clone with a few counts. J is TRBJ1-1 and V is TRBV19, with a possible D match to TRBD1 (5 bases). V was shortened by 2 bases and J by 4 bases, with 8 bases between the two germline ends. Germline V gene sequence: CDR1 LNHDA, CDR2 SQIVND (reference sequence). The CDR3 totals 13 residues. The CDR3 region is CASSIWGSTEAFF. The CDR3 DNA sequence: TGTGCCAGTAGTATATGGGGGAGCACTGAAGCTTTCTTT.

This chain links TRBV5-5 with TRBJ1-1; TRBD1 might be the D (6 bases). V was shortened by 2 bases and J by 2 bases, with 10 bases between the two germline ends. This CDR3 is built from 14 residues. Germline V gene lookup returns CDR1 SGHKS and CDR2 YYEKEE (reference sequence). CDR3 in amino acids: CASSLGGFNTEAFF. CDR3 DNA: TGTGCCAGCAGCTTAGGGGGGTTCAACACTGAAGCTTTCTTT.

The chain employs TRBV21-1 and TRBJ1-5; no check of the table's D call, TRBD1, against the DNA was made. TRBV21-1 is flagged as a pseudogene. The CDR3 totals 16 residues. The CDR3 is CASSKGKDRAIQPQHF. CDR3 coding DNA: TGTGCCAGCAGCAAAGGGAAGGACAGGGCCATTCAGCCCCAGCATTTT.

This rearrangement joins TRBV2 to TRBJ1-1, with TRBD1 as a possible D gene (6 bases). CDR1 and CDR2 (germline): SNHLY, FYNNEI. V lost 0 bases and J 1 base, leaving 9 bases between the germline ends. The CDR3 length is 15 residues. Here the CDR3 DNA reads TGTGCCAGCAGTGAAGCGCTGGGGGCGAACACTGAAGCTTTCTTT. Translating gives CASSEALGANTEAFF.

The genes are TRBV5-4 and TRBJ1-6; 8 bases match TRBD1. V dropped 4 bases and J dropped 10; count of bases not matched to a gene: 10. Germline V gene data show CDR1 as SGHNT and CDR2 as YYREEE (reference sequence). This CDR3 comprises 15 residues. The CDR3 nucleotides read TGTGCCAGCAGCCCTGGACAGGGATACAAGTCACCCCTCCACTTT. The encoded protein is CASSPGQGYKSPLHF.

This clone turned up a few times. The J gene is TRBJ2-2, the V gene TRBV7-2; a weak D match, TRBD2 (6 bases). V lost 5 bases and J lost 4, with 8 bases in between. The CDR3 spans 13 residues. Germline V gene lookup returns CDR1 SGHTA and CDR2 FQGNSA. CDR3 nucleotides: TGTGCCAGCAGCCTTAGCGGCACCGGGGAGCTGTTTTTT. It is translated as CASSLSGTGELFF.

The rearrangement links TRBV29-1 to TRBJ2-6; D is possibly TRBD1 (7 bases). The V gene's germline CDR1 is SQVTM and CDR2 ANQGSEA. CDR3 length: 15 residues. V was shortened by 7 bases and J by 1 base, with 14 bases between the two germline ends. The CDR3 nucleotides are TGCAGCGCTGGGGGGACAGCGTCTGGGGCCAACGTCCTGACTTTC. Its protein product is CSAGGTASGANVLTF.

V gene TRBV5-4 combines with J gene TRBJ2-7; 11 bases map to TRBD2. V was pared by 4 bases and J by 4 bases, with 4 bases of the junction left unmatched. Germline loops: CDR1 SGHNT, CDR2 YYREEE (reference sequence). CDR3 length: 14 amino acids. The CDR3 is CASSETSGAYEQYF. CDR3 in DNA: TGTGCCAGCAGCGAGACTAGCGGGGCTTACGAGCAGTACTTC.

This CDR3 is CASSYSPTLGYGYTF. CDR3 bases: TGTGCCAGCAGTTATTCACCGACCTTGGGATATGGCTACACCTTC. The chain carries TRBV6-5 and TRBJ1-2; D gene ambiguous. The CDR3 is 15 amino acids. V dropped 3 bases and J dropped 5 bases, with 16 bases sitting between them. CDR1 and CDR2 (germline): MNHEY, SVGAGI.

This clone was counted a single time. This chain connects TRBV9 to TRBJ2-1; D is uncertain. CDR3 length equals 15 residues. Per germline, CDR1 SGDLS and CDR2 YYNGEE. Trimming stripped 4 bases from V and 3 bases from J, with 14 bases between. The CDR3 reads CASSPNPAFYNEQFF. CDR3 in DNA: TGTGCCAGCAGCCCCAATCCTGCCTTCTACAATGAGCAGTTCTTC. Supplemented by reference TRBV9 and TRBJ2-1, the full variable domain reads DSGVTQTPKHLITATGQRVTLRCSPRSGDLSVYWYQQSLDQGLQFLIQYYNGEERAKGNILERFSAQQFPDLHSELNLSSLELGDSALYFCASSPNPAFYNEQFFGPGTRLTVL.

CDR3 bases: TGTGCCAGCAGTGCCCCACAGGTTGCCGAGCAGTACTTC. Translating it yields CASSAPQVAEQYF. The chain is built from TRBV6-6 and TRBJ2-7, with D perhaps TRBD1 (5 bases). The germline CDR1 and CDR2 sequences are MNHNY and SVGAGI (reference sequence). CDR3 length equals 13 residues. Trimming removed 5 bases at V and 6 bases at J, with 14 bases between.

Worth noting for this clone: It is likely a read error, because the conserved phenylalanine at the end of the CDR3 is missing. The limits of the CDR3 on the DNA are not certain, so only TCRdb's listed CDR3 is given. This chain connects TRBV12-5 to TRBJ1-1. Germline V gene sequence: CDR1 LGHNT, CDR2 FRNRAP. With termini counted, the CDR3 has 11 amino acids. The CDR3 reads CASGSPDPPSI.

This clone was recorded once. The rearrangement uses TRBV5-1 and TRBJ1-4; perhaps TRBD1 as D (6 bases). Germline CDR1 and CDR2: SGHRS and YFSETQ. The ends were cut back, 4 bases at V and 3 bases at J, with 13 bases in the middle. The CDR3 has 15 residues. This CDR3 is CASSRETGPNEKLFF. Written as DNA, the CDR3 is TGCGCCAGCAGCAGAGAGACAGGTCCTAATGAAAAACTGTTTTTT.

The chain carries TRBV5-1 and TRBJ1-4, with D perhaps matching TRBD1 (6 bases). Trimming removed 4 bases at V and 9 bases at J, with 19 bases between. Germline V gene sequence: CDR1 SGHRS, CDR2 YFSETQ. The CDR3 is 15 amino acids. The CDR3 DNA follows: TGCGCCAGCAGCGCCGCGGACAGTGGGGGGAAAAAACTGTTTTTT. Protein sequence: CASSAADSGGKKLFF.

The CDR3 nucleotides read TGTGCCAGCAGCCCACCCACAACAACTAAAGAGACCCAGTACTTC. Protein product: CASSPPTTTKETQYF. This chain joins TRBV7-9 and TRBJ2-5; D is unclear. The CDR3 loop spans 15 amino acids. The V gene's germline CDR1 is SEHNR and CDR2 FQNEAQ (reference sequence). V lost 5 bases and J lost 3, with 16 bases in between.

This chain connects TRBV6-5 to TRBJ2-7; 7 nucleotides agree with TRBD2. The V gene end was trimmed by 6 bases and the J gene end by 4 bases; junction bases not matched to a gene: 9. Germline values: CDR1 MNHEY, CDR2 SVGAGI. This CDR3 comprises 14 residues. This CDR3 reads CASSLREASYEQYF. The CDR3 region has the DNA TGTGCCAGCAGCCTACGGGAGGCGTCGTACGAGCAGTACTTC.

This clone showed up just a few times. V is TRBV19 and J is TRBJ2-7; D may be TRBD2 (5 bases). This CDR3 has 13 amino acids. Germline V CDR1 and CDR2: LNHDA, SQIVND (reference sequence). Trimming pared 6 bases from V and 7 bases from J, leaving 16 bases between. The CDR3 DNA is TGTGCCAGTAGGCAAACAGCCAGGAGGGAGCAGTACTTC. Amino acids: CASRQTARREQYF.